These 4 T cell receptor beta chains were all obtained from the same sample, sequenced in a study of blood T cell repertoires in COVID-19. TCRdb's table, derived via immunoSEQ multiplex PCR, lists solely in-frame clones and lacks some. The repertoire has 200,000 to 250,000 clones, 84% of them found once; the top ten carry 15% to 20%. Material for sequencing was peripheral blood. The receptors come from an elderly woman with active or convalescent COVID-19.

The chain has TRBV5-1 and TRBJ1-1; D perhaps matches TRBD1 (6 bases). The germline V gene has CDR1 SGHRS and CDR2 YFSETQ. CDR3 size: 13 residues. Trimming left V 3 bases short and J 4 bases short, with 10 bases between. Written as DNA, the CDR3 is TGCGCCAGCAGCTGGGGGCCCTCCACTGAAGCTTTCTTT. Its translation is CASSWGPSTEAFF.

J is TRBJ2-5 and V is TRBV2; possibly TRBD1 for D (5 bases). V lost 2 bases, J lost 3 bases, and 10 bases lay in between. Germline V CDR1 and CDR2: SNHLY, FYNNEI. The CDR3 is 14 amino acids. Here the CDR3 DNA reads TGTGCCAGCAGTGAAAGATCAGGGAAAGAGACCCAGTACTTC. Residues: CASSERSGKETQYF.

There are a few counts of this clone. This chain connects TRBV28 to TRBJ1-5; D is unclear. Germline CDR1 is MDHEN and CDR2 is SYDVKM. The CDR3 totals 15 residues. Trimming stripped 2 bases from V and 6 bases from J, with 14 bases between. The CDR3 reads CASSLGELNGQPQHF. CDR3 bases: TGTGCCAGCAGTTTAGGGGAGTTAAACGGTCAGCCCCAGCATTTT.

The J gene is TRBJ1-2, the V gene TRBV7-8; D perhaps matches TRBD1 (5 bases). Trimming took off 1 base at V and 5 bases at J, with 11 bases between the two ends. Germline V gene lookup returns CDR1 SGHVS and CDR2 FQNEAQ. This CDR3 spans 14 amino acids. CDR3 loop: CASSLGQGRYGYTF. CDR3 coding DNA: TGTGCCAGCAGCTTAGGGCAGGGAAGGTATGGCTACACCTTC.